The 3 T cell receptor beta chains below come from one sample, sequenced in a study of breast tumors, draining lymph nodes, adjacent tissues. TCRdb used MiXCR to reprocess the multiplex PCR reads, holding one entry per CDR3 protein. In the table there are more than 250,000 distinct CDR3 sequences, 30% to 35% of which are singletons. Breast cancer patients provided tissue from their axillary draining lymph nodes. Sequencing input: axillary lymph node tissue. The receptors derive from a female donor with breast cancer. Some clones in this sample may be carry-over from other donors' samples.

The gene calls are TRBV28 and TRBJ2-6; TRBD1 matches 7 bases. Germline CDR1 is MDHEN and CDR2 is SYDVKM. V dropped 5 bases and J dropped 0; count of bases not matched to a gene: 7. The CDR3 covers 17 residues. This CDR3 reads CASSQGEPLSGANVLTF. The CDR3 nucleotides are TGTGCCAGCAGTCAGGGGGAGCCCCTCTCTGGGGCCAACGTCCTGACTTTC.

The chain has TRBV14 and TRBJ2-5; 10 bases are shared with TRBD2. The CDR3 sequence is 16 residues long. The junction had 12 bases not matched to a gene; V was cut back by 5 bases and J by 6 bases. From germline, CDR1 is SGHDN and CDR2 FVKESK. The CDR3 DNA reads TGTGCCAGCAGCACCCGGCGAGCGGGAGGGTTTAAGACCCAGTACTTC. Amino acids: CASSTRRAGGFKTQYF.

This clonotype showed up many times. The chain links TRBV6-1 to TRBJ1-4; no definite D call. Trimming took off 7 bases at V and 8 bases at J, with 14 bases between the two ends. Looked up from germline, CDR1 is MNHNS and CDR2 is SASEGT. The CDR3 is 13 amino acids. The CDR3 region is CASKPGISEKLFF. In nucleotides, the CDR3 is TGTGCCAGCAAGCCGGGGATTTCGGAAAAACTGTTTTTT.